This T cell receptor (beta chain) derives from a study of beta chain features in type 1 diabetes. About the study: Sorted cells from all samples, numbering 95 million to 140 million, were examined. Study findings and constraints: Type 1 diabetes patients had TCRB CDR3s that were shorter (moderately but significantly so) in all four CD4+ subsets.

Central memory, naive, regulatory and stem cell-like memory CD4+ cells were sorted by CD45RO/CCR7/CD25/CD127/CD95/CD27. The study reverse transcribed the entire isolated RNA, so it sequenced expressed TCRB transcripts. Sequencing was performed with immunoSEQ multiplex PCR; in TCRdb, only in-frame clones are kept and a portion is missing. The repertoire holds a few hundred thousand clones, with roughly 14% as singletons. Looked up from germline, CDR1 is SSHAT and CDR2 is FNYEAQ (reference sequence). This CDR3 comprises 16 residues. J gave up 2 bases and V 2 bases, and 6 bases lay outside the gene matches. This clone showed up just a few times. Its matching antigen is unknown.

The V and J genes are TRBV7-7 and TRBJ2-1; 7 nucleotides match TRBD2. The receptor was isolated from a woman aged 18-29 years with type 1 diabetes. Specimen: naive CD4+ T cells from blood. The CDR3, as DNA: TGTGCCAGCAGCTTAAGTAAGCTAGCGGCCTACAATGAGCAGTTCTTC. This codes for CASSLSKLAAYNEQFF.